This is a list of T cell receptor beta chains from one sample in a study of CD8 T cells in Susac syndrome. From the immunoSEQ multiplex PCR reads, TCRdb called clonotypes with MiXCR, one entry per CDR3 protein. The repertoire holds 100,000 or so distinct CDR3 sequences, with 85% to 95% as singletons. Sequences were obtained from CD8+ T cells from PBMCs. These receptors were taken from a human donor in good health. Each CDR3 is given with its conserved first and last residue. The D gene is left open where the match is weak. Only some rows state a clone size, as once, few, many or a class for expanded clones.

CDR3 DNA: TGTGCCAGCAGCTTAGCGGGACTAGCGGGACGGGCCCACGAGCAGTACTTC
CDR3 protein: CASSLAGLAGRAHEQYF
V gene: TRBV7-2
clone size: once
D gene: TRBD2
J gene: TRBJ2-7

CDR3 DNA: TGTGCCAGCAGGACGACAGGATTCCAAGAGACCCAGTACTTC
CDR3 protein: CASRTTGFQETQYF
V gene: TRBV2
clone size: .
D gene: .
J gene: TRBJ2-5

CDR3 DNA: TGTGCCAGCAGTCAGGGGGTCTCCTACGAGCAGTACTTC
CDR3 protein: CASSQGVSYEQYF
V gene: TRBV3-1
clone size: .
D gene: TRBD1
J gene: TRBJ2-7

CDR3 DNA: TGTGCCAGCAGCTTAAGTAGCGGGGGCACAGATACGCAGTATTTT
CDR3 protein: CASSLSSGGTDTQYF
V gene: TRBV7-3
clone size: .
D gene: TRBD2
J gene: TRBJ2-3

CDR3 DNA: TGCAGTGCCATTAGCGGGAGAGGCACAGATACGCAGTATTTT
CDR3 protein: CSAISGRGTDTQYF
V gene: TRBV20-1
clone size: .
D gene: TRBD2
J gene: TRBJ2-3

CDR3 DNA: TGTGCCAGCAGTTTCCCGGACAGGGGGCGTGGGGGCTACACCTTC
CDR3 protein: CASSFPDRGRGGYTF
V gene: TRBV12-3/TRBV12-4
clone size: .
D gene: TRBD1
J gene: TRBJ1-2

CDR3 DNA: TGTGCCAGCAGAGGGAGGAGCGGGCACTCCTACAATGAGCAGTTCTTC
CDR3 protein: CASRGRSGHSYNEQFF
V gene: TRBV6-1
clone size: once
D gene: .
J gene: TRBJ2-1

CDR3 DNA: TGTGCCAGCAGCTTAGCCAGGTCCCTTGAGACCCAGTACTTC
CDR3 protein: CASSLARSLETQYF
V gene: TRBV7-2
clone size: .
D gene: .
J gene: TRBJ2-5

CDR3 DNA: TGTGCCAGCAGTTACTTTCCGGGACAGGCCGTTTATTCACCCCTCCACTTT
CDR3 protein: CASSYFPGQAVYSPLHF
V gene: TRBV6-5
clone size: .
D gene: TRBD1
J gene: TRBJ1-6

CDR3 DNA: TGTGCCAGCAGCTTGGAACAGGGCACCGGGGAGACCCAGTACTTC
CDR3 protein: CASSLEQGTGETQYF
V gene: TRBV5-4
clone size: .
D gene: .
J gene: TRBJ2-5

CDR3 DNA: TGTGCCAGCAGCGCCCAGAGGGACAGGGGCACCGGGGAGCTGTTTTTT
CDR3 protein: CASSAQRDRGTGELFF
V gene: TRBV7-9
clone size: .
D gene: TRBD1
J gene: TRBJ2-2

CDR3 DNA: TGCAGCGCGCTGGAGGGGACAGCGAACCTCCCCCAGTACTTC
CDR3 protein: CSALEGTANLPQYF
V gene: TRBV29-1
clone size: .
D gene: .
J gene: TRBJ2-7

CDR3 DNA: TGTGCCAGCAGCTTAGATGGGGCTAGAATACCCAATGAGCAGTTCTTC
CDR3 protein: CASSLDGARIPNEQFF
V gene: TRBV11-3
clone size: .
D gene: .
J gene: TRBJ2-1

CDR3 DNA: TGTGCCAGCAGCCAATCCGGGAGGGATTCACCCCTCCACTTT
CDR3 protein: CASSQSGRDSPLHF
V gene: TRBV7-3
clone size: .
D gene: .
J gene: TRBJ1-6

CDR3 DNA: TGTGCCAGCAGTTACTCGCCGACGGGCGCGGGTTTGGAGCAGTTCTTC
CDR3 protein: CASSYSPTGAGLEQFF
V gene: TRBV6-5
clone size: once
D gene: .
J gene: TRBJ2-1

CDR3 DNA: TGCAGTGCTTCCCGACGGAGCCGGGGAGAGACCCAGTACTTC
CDR3 protein: CSASRRSRGETQYF
V gene: TRBV20-1
clone size: .
D gene: .
J gene: TRBJ2-5

CDR3 DNA: TGTGCCAGCAGCTCTAACAGGGGTAAGAATGAGCAGTTCTTC
CDR3 protein: CASSSNRGKNEQFF
V gene: TRBV11-2
clone size: .
D gene: TRBD1
J gene: TRBJ2-1

CDR3 DNA: TGCGCCAGCAGCTTAACTAGCGGGAGTAGAGAGACCCAGTACTTC
CDR3 protein: CASSLTSGSRETQYF
V gene: TRBV5-1
clone size: .
D gene: TRBD2
J gene: TRBJ2-5

CDR3 DNA: TGTGCCAGCAGTTACAGACAGTCGAACACTGAAGCTTTCTTT
CDR3 protein: CASSYRQSNTEAFF
V gene: TRBV6-2/TRBV6-3
clone size: .
D gene: .
J gene: TRBJ1-1

CDR3 DNA: TGCGCCAGCAGCTTGGCCGAACAGGGGGCGACTGGCTACACCTTC
CDR3 protein: CASSLAEQGATGYTF
V gene: TRBV5-1
clone size: .
D gene: TRBD1
J gene: TRBJ1-2

CDR3 DNA: TGTGCCAGCAGCCCTACACGGGGGGCCCTGACCACCGGGGAGCTGTTTTTT
CDR3 protein: CASSPTRGALTTGELFF
V gene: TRBV7-2
clone size: .
D gene: .
J gene: TRBJ2-2

CDR3 DNA: TGTGCCAGCAGTTTCGACAGAGCCTCATCCTACGAGCAGTACTTC
CDR3 protein: CASSFDRASSYEQYF
V gene: TRBV7-2
clone size: once
D gene: .
J gene: TRBJ2-7

CDR3 DNA: TGTGCCAGCAGTGGGGGCGACTATGGCTACACCTTC
CDR3 protein: CASSGGDYGYTF
V gene: TRBV28
clone size: few
D gene: .
J gene: TRBJ1-2

CDR3 DNA: TGCAGCCCCCTCGAGGGCTTGAACACTGAAGCTTTCTTT
CDR3 protein: CSPLEGLNTEAFF
V gene: TRBV29-1
clone size: few
D gene: .
J gene: TRBJ1-1

CDR3 DNA: TGCGCCAGCAGCCAAGGAACAGGGGAAGCTTTCTTT
CDR3 protein: CASSQGTGEAFF
V gene: TRBV4-1
clone size: .
D gene: .
J gene: TRBJ1-1

CDR3 DNA: TGTGCCAGCGGCAGCGGAGCAACTAATGAAAAACTGTTTTTT
CDR3 protein: CASGSGATNEKLFF
V gene: TRBV2
clone size: .
D gene: .
J gene: TRBJ1-4

CDR3 DNA: TGTGCCAGCAGCTATCGCCTCACCATTAACTATGGCTACACCTTC
CDR3 protein: CASSYRLTINYGYTF
V gene: TRBV7-2
clone size: .
D gene: .
J gene: TRBJ1-2

CDR3 DNA: TGCAGCGTCCTGACACACTCCGGACAGGGGGCGCAGGGCTACACCTTC
CDR3 protein: CSVLTHSGQGAQGYTF
V gene: TRBV29-1
clone size: .
D gene: TRBD1
J gene: TRBJ1-2

CDR3 DNA: TGTGCCAGCAGCCAAGAAACAGGGGGCTATGGCTACACCTTC
CDR3 protein: CASSQETGGYGYTF
V gene: TRBV3-1
clone size: .
D gene: TRBD1
J gene: TRBJ1-2

CDR3 DNA: TGTGCCAGCAGCTTAGCGCAGGGGTCGAATTACAATGAGCAGTTCTTC
CDR3 protein: CASSLAQGSNYNEQFF
V gene: TRBV7-2
clone size: .
D gene: .
J gene: TRBJ2-1

CDR3 DNA: TGTGCCAGTAGTATATTGGACAGGTCCTACGAGCAGTACTTC
CDR3 protein: CASSILDRSYEQYF
V gene: TRBV19
clone size: .
D gene: TRBD1
J gene: TRBJ2-7

CDR3 DNA: TGTGCCAGCACCCCGCAGGTTTCGAACACCGGGGAGCTGTTTTTT
CDR3 protein: CASTPQVSNTGELFF
V gene: TRBV6-2/TRBV6-3
clone size: .
D gene: .
J gene: TRBJ2-2

CDR3 DNA: TGCGCCAGCAGCCAAGTGGGGGGTGGAAACACCATATATTTT
CDR3 protein: CASSQVGGGNTIYF
V gene: TRBV4-1
clone size: .
D gene: .
J gene: TRBJ1-3

CDR3 DNA: TGTGCCAGCAGCCCCGGACGGTTACGAGAGCAGTACTTC
CDR3 protein: CASSPGRLREQYF
V gene: TRBV14
clone size: .
D gene: .
J gene: TRBJ2-7

CDR3 DNA: TGTGCCACCAGCAGAGTGGGAGGGGTAGCTGGCTACACCTTC
CDR3 protein: CATSRVGGVAGYTF
V gene: TRBV15
clone size: .
D gene: .
J gene: TRBJ1-2

CDR3 DNA: TGTGCCAGCAGAACCTCCGGGAAGACCTATGGCTACACCTTC
CDR3 protein: CASRTSGKTYGYTF
V gene: TRBV28
clone size: .
D gene: .
J gene: TRBJ1-2

CDR3 DNA: TGTGCCAGCAGCCAAGAACGAGGGCTAGGTTACAATGAGCAGTTCTTC
CDR3 protein: CASSQERGLGYNEQFF
V gene: TRBV4-2
clone size: once
D gene: .
J gene: TRBJ2-1

CDR3 DNA: TGCAGTGCTAGACCTAACAGGGTGGGTCGATATAGCAATCAGCCCCAGCATTTT
CDR3 protein: CSARPNRVGRYSNQPQHF
V gene: TRBV20-1
clone size: .
D gene: .
J gene: TRBJ1-5

CDR3 DNA: TGTGCCACCAGTGATCCTGCGGGGGGGATAGATGAGCAGTTCTTC
CDR3 protein: CATSDPAGGIDEQFF
V gene: TRBV24-1
clone size: .
D gene: TRBD2
J gene: TRBJ2-1

CDR3 DNA: TGCGCCAGCAGCTTGGGGGGTACAACTGAAGCTTTCTTT
CDR3 protein: CASSLGGTTEAFF
V gene: TRBV5-1
clone size: .
D gene: .
J gene: TRBJ1-1

CDR3 DNA: TGTGCCAGCAGCCGGACTAGCGGGGGGAAAGAGACCCAGTACTTC
CDR3 protein: CASSRTSGGKETQYF
V gene: TRBV7-2
clone size: .
D gene: TRBD2
J gene: TRBJ2-5

CDR3 DNA: TGCAGTGCTAGGCGACTAGCGGGATCGAAGGGATATGGTCGGGATGAGCAGTTCTTC
CDR3 protein: CSARRLAGSKGYGRDEQFF
V gene: TRBV20-1
clone size: .
D gene: TRBD2
J gene: TRBJ2-1

CDR3 DNA: TGTGCCAGCAGTTTACGGACGTCTGGCTACACCTTC
CDR3 protein: CASSLRTSGYTF
V gene: TRBV28
clone size: .
D gene: .
J gene: TRBJ1-2

CDR3 DNA: TGTGCCAGCAGCCACAGGGCCGAAGAGACCCAGTACTTC
CDR3 protein: CASSHRAEETQYF
V gene: TRBV9
clone size: .
D gene: .
J gene: TRBJ2-5

CDR3 DNA: TGTGCCATCTCAGGGGTAGGGGACTATGGCTACACCTTC
CDR3 protein: CAISGVGDYGYTF
V gene: TRBV19
clone size: .
D gene: .
J gene: TRBJ1-2

CDR3 DNA: TGTGCCAGCAGCCAAGACCCCAGGGGCGAGCAGTACTTC
CDR3 protein: CASSQDPRGEQYF
V gene: TRBV4-2
clone size: .
D gene: .
J gene: TRBJ2-7

CDR3 DNA: TGTGCCAGCAGCCATCTCGGGACAGGGGTTAACGAGCAGTACTTC
CDR3 protein: CASSHLGTGVNEQYF
V gene: TRBV14
clone size: .
D gene: TRBD1
J gene: TRBJ2-7

CDR3 DNA: TGTGCCAGCGCCGTAGGTCCGGGAGCCTACGAGCAGTACTTC
CDR3 protein: CASAVGPGAYEQYF
V gene: TRBV7-2
clone size: .
D gene: .
J gene: TRBJ2-7

CDR3 DNA: TGTGCCAGCAGCTTAGCGTACGGTCAGCCCCAGCATTTT
CDR3 protein: CASSLAYGQPQHF
V gene: TRBV7-2
clone size: .
D gene: .
J gene: TRBJ1-5

CDR3 DNA: TGCAGCGTTGAGGGACAGAACACAGATACGCAGTATTTT
CDR3 protein: CSVEGQNTDTQYF
V gene: TRBV29-1
clone size: .
D gene: TRBD1
J gene: TRBJ2-3

CDR3 DNA: TGCAGCGTTGAAGCGACTACGGGGGTCGGCTACACCTTC
CDR3 protein: CSVEATTGVGYTF
V gene: TRBV29-1
clone size: .
D gene: .
J gene: TRBJ1-2

CDR3 DNA: TGCGCCAGCAGCGAACACCCGAACTATGGCTACACCTTC
CDR3 protein: CASSEHPNYGYTF
V gene: TRBV4-1
clone size: .
D gene: .
J gene: TRBJ1-2

CDR3 DNA: TGTGCCAGCAGCCCCGGGACAGCGAACACCGGGGAGCTGTTTTTT
CDR3 protein: CASSPGTANTGELFF
V gene: TRBV7-3
clone size: .
D gene: TRBD1
J gene: TRBJ2-2

CDR3 DNA: TGTGCCAGCAGAGAGAGCGCAACTAATGAAAAACTGTTTTTT
CDR3 protein: CASRESATNEKLFF
V gene: TRBV6-1
clone size: .
D gene: .
J gene: TRBJ1-4

CDR3 DNA: TGTGCCAGCACAACCGCGACAGCTAACTATGGCTACACCTTC
CDR3 protein: CASTTATANYGYTF
V gene: TRBV5-4
clone size: .
D gene: .
J gene: TRBJ1-2

CDR3 DNA: TGTGCCGCAATCGTCAGGGGATATGGCTACACCTTC
CDR3 protein: CAAIVRGYGYTF
V gene: TRBV6-6
clone size: .
D gene: .
J gene: TRBJ1-2

CDR3 DNA: TGCAGCGTTGGGGGGGCGCGGGACACTGAAGCTTTCTTT
CDR3 protein: CSVGGARDTEAFF
V gene: TRBV29-1
clone size: .
D gene: .
J gene: TRBJ1-1

CDR3 DNA: TGCAGTGCTAGAGGAGACTACAATGAGCAGTTCTTC
CDR3 protein: CSARGDYNEQFF
V gene: TRBV20-1
clone size: .
D gene: .
J gene: TRBJ2-1

CDR3 DNA: TGCAGCGAACGAAGGCTCCATGAAGCTTTCTTT
CDR3 protein: CSERRLHEAFF
V gene: TRBV29-1
clone size: .
D gene: .
J gene: TRBJ1-1